A selection of T cell receptor beta chains follows, all from one sample in a study of blood T cell repertoires in COVID-19. TCRdb's table, derived via immunoSEQ multiplex PCR, lists solely in-frame clones and lacks some. The profile shows roughly 500,000 clones, 89% of them singletons. The sequenced material came from peripheral blood. The receptors derive from a man aged 18 to 35 with COVID-19, enrolled during active disease. CDR3s include the opening cysteine and the closing phenylalanine or tryptophan. Each record gives: V gene, J gene, CDR3 protein.

TRBV5-6	TRBJ2-3	CASSPTSGGPRSTDTQYF
TRBV7-9	TRBJ2-1	CASSLVQGGNEQFF
TRBV14	TRBJ1-2	CASSQDRGYDGYTF
TRBV21-1	TRBJ2-5	CASSKYIMGLAAGPGETQYF
TRBV4-1	TRBJ2-7	CASSQAGLEYEQYF
TRBV28	TRBJ2-1	CASSFVRQGGLGVEQFF
TRBV29-1	TRBJ2-7	CSVGAGTPEQYF
TRBV14	TRBJ1-1	CASSPQPGQASKTEAFF
TRBV24-1	TRBJ2-5	CATSDPGLTPRETQYF
TRBV5-6	TRBJ2-1	CASSLVDLAGVEQFF
TRBV18	TRBJ2-1	CASSRTRDTENEQFF
TRBV30	TRBJ2-7	CAWTTGTYEQYF
TRBV7-3	TRBJ2-3	CASSFVTSGTDTQYF
TRBV2	TRBJ1-2	CASSAGGIGYTF
TRBV6-5	TRBJ2-3	CASSSTGGTDTQYF
TRBV7-9	TRBJ2-7	CASSMKSRTSGRPTYEQYF
TRBV19	TRBJ1-1	CASSNRPKNTEAFF
TRBV19	TRBJ2-2	CASSILAGGTGELFF
TRBV11-3	TRBJ2-7	CASSQRTSGTYEQYF
TRBV27	TRBJ1-5	CASSLQAVGSNQPQHF
TRBV13	TRBJ1-3	CASSLGRGSGNTIYF
TRBV6-5	TRBJ2-1	CASSSRGGRAYEQFF
TRBV2	TRBJ2-3	CASNRGLTDTQYF
TRBV3-1/TRBV3-2	TRBJ2-7	CASSPENYDEQYF
TRBV29-1	TRBJ2-5	CSVDLQGIQETQYF
TRBV6-5	TRBJ1-1	CASSYGQGDGWAFF
TRBV19	TRBJ2-5	CASSISGRGYQETQYF